The 22 T cell receptor beta chains reported below all come from one sample, sequenced in a study of CD4 T cells in relation to SARS-CoV-2 and coronaviruses. The unexposed donors gave CD4+ T cells in about 2011-2018, prior to COVID-19. The cells were cultured for around ten days before CD4+ T cells were isolated. Clones were sequenced by immunoSEQ multiplex PCR, and TCRdb holds only the in-frame ones, with some missing. The sample includes fewer than 20,000 clones, around 77% seen only once; the top ten take around 9.7%. Their target antigens are unknown. The sequenced sample consisted of CD4+ T cells from PBMCs, cultured in vitro. Receptor source: a human donor in good health.

The chain uses TRBV29-1 and TRBJ2-7; D is unclear. CDR3 length: 11 residues. Trimming left V 5 bases short and J 1 base short, with 6 bases between. Germline CDR1 is SQVTM and CDR2 is ANQGSEA. CDR3 loop: CSVTSSYEQYF. CDR3 bases: TGCAGCGTTACCAGTTCCTACGAGCAGTACTTC.

The chain is built from TRBV5-1 and TRBJ2-5, with TRBD1 matching 8 bases. Germline V gene sequence: CDR1 SGHRS, CDR2 YFSETQ. The CDR3 has 15 amino acids. V shed 4 bases and J 1 base; nucleotides not matched to a gene: 6. The CDR3 sequence is CASSRFDRGQETQYF. The CDR3 nucleotides read TGCGCCAGCAGCAGATTCGACAGGGGCCAAGAGACCCAGTACTTC.

The rearrangement joins TRBV28 to TRBJ2-5, with 8 bases matching TRBD2. The V gene's germline CDR1 is MDHEN and CDR2 SYDVKM. Unmatched junction bases numbered 1, after V lost 5 bases and J lost 2 bases. The CDR3 extends over 13 amino acids. The chain's CDR3 is CASSGLAQETQYF. Here the CDR3 DNA reads TGTGCCAGCAGTGGACTAGCTCAAGAGACCCAGTACTTC.

This clone was seen only a few times. The genes are TRBV21-1 and TRBJ2-7; the DNA was not used to check the table's D call, TRBD1. TRBV21-1 is marked as a pseudogene. The CDR3 has 17 amino acids. The CDR3 is CASSKDARTGGCLEQYF. The CDR3 region has the DNA TGTGCCAGCAGCAAAGATGCGAGGACAGGGGGCTGTCTGGAGCAGTACTTC.

This sequence joins TRBV9 and TRBJ1-6, with a weak D call TRBD1 (6 bases). The ends were cut back, 0 bases at V and 4 bases at J, with 20 bases in the middle. In germline, CDR1 is SGDLS, CDR2 YYNGEE. The CDR3 sequence is 19 residues long. The CDR3 region has the DNA TGTGCCAGCAGCGTAGCATCTGGGGGCCGAGGATCTTATAATTCACCCCTCCACTTT. Protein sequence: CASSVASGGRGSYNSPLHF. Combining the CDR3 with reference TRBV9 and TRBJ1-6 gives the whole variable domain DSGVTQTPKHLITATGQRVTLRCSPRSGDLSVYWYQQSLDQGLQFLIQYYNGEERAKGNILERFSAQQFPDLHSELNLSSLELGDSALYFCASSVASGGRGSYNSPLHFGNGTRLTVT.

The chain recombines TRBV5-6 with TRBJ1-4, with 10 bases fitting TRBD1. The CDR3 consists of 14 residues. The germline V gene encodes CDR1 SGHDT and CDR2 YYEEEE. With V trimmed by 7 bases and J by 7 bases, 7 bases remained unmatched. The DNA of the CDR3 is TGTGCCAGCCTCCGGTGGACAGGGGGTGAAAAACTGTTTTTT. This sequence encodes CASLRWTGGEKLFF.

This sequence joins TRBV6-4 and TRBJ2-1, with no clear D. This CDR3 has 15 residues. The germline gives CDR1 MRHNA, CDR2 SNTAGT. Trimming took off 2 bases at V and 9 bases at J, with 17 bases between the two ends. The DNA for the CDR3 is TGTGCCAGCAGTGACCCCGGGCCCCAGGCGGTTGAGCAGTTCTTC. Encoded protein: CASSDPGPQAVEQFF.

The chain couples TRBV28 to TRBJ1-2, with D unresolved. From germline, CDR1 is MDHEN and CDR2 SYDVKM. This CDR3 is built from 14 residues. Trimming removed 7 bases from V and 2 bases from J, with 14 bases in between. This CDR3 is CASTDERINYGYTF. The CDR3 DNA reads TGTGCCAGCACCGACGAACGGATCAACTATGGCTACACCTTC.

The chain links TRBV7-9 to TRBJ1-4; 10 bases fit TRBD1. The CDR3 extends over 14 amino acids. Germline-derived CDR1 and CDR2 are SEHNR and FQNEAQ (reference sequence). Germline trimming cut 3 bases from V and 5 bases from J; bases unmatched to any gene: 0. The CDR3 sequence is CASSLGQGNEKLFF. The CDR3 region has the DNA TGTGCCAGCAGCTTGGGACAGGGGAATGAAAAACTGTTTTTT.

V is TRBV19 and J is TRBJ1-5; 7 nucleotides match TRBD1. Losses at the gene ends were 5 bases for V and 5 bases for J; bases not matched to a gene: 6. Germline assignment: CDR1 LNHDA and CDR2 SQIVND (reference sequence). The CDR3 length is 14 residues. The CDR3 reads CASSPGTDHQPQHF. Written as DNA, the CDR3 is TGTGCCAGTAGTCCTGGGACAGATCATCAGCCCCAGCATTTT.

V is TRBV6-4 and J is TRBJ2-4; a weak D match, TRBD1 (5 bases). The CDR3 has 14 residues. Germline CDR1 is MRHNA and CDR2 is SNTAGT. With 5 bases removed from V and 5 bases from J, the gap between germline ends came to 13 bases. CDR3 protein: CASSNTMGQNIQYF. The CDR3 DNA sequence: TGTGCCAGCAGTAACACCATGGGGCAAAACATTCAGTACTTC.

The V gene is TRBV6-6, the J gene TRBJ2-7; 9 positions agree with TRBD1. Germline V CDR1 and CDR2: MNHNY, SVGAGI (reference sequence). The CDR3 is 14 residues long. After removal of 6 bases from V and 4 bases from J, the junction contained 7 bases not matched to a gene. CDR3 protein: CASRRGQGKYEQYF. The DNA for the CDR3 is TGTGCCAGCAGAAGAGGACAGGGGAAGTACGAGCAGTACTTC.

The genes are TRBV18 and TRBJ2-7; 7 nucleotides match TRBD2. The CDR3 length is 14 residues. Per germline, CDR1 KGHSH and CDR2 LQKENI. J was trimmed by 7 bases and V by 6 bases; bases with no gene match: 12. This CDR3 reads CASSLSGTVGEQYF. In DNA, the CDR3 is TGTGCCAGCTCGCTGAGCGGGACGGTTGGGGAGCAGTACTTC.

The chain links TRBV10-2 to TRBJ1-1, with 10 positions matching TRBD1. The junction had 4 bases not matched to a gene; V was cut back by 4 bases and J by 5 bases. The CDR3 has 14 amino acids. The germline gives CDR1 WSHSY, CDR2 SAAADI. CDR3 in amino acids: CASSADRGGTEAFF. CDR3 nucleotides: TGCGCCAGCAGTGCGGACAGGGGGGGGACTGAAGCTTTCTTT.

The V and J genes are TRBV2 and TRBJ1-2, with TRBD1 matching over 7 bases. The ends lost 9 bases at V and 0 bases at J; junction bases unmatched: 10. Germline loops: CDR1 SNHLY, CDR2 FYNNEI. This CDR3 is 15 amino acids long. The CDR3 spells CARARTGSANYGYTF. The CDR3 nucleotides are TGTGCCAGGGCTAGGACAGGCAGCGCTAACTATGGCTACACCTTC.

J is TRBJ2-7 and V is TRBV2; the D is unclear. V lost 2 bases, J lost 2 bases, and 4 bases lay in between. This CDR3 comprises 12 residues. Germline CDR1 SNHLY, CDR2 FYNNEI. The CDR3 here is CASSELAYEQYF. CDR3 nucleotides: TGTGCCAGCAGTGAACTAGCCTACGAGCAGTACTTC.

V usage is TRBV7-2 and J usage is TRBJ1-2; no firm D call. Deletions cut 3 bases from V and 0 bases from J, with 5 bases between. The CDR3 runs to 13 residues. The germline CDR1 and CDR2 sequences are SGHTA and FQGNSA. DNA for the CDR3: TGTGCCAGCAGCTTGGAACCTAACTATGGCTACACCTTC. Translating gives CASSLEPNYGYTF.

The gene calls are TRBV7-9 and TRBJ2-3; TRBD1 is a possible D gene (5 bases). V gave up 5 bases and J gave up 4 bases, with 7 bases separating them. The CDR3 is made up of 12 amino acids. The germline V gene has CDR1 SEHNR and CDR2 FQNEAQ (reference sequence). The CDR3, as DNA: TGTGCCAGCAGCGCAGGGCCAGATACGCAGTATTTT. Translating gives CASSAGPDTQYF.

This chain uses TRBV29-1 with TRBJ2-1; D is perhaps TRBD1 (6 bases). V gave up 1 base and J gave up 4 bases, with 14 bases separating them. CDR1 is SQVTM and CDR2 is ANQGSEA in the germline V gene. The CDR3 has 15 amino acids. CDR3 in amino acids: CSVEVTDRGYNEQFF. CDR3 DNA: TGCAGCGTTGAAGTGACGGACAGAGGTTACAATGAGCAGTTCTTC.

The rearrangement joins TRBV24-1 to TRBJ2-2, with 10 nucleotides matching TRBD1. Germline CDR1 is KGHDR and CDR2 is SFDVKD. The CDR3 spans 18 residues. Trimming at V came to 6 bases and at J to 7 bases, leaving 16 bases not matched to a gene. The DNA of the CDR3 is TGTGCCACCAGTCCGGGACAGGGGAGCTGGGGCGACCTCGGGGAGCTGTTTTTT. Translated: CATSPGQGSWGDLGELFF.

The chain employs TRBV9 and TRBJ2-5, with D possibly matching TRBD1 (6 bases). Germline V gene sequence: CDR1 SGDLS, CDR2 YYNGEE. Deletions cut 0 bases from V and 1 base from J, with 10 bases between. CDR3 length: 15 residues. CDR3 DNA: TGTGCCAGCAGCGTAGATACAGGGATCCAAGAGACCCAGTACTTC. Residues: CASSVDTGIQETQYF.

The rearrangement joins TRBV7-2 to TRBJ2-1, with D possibly being TRBD1 or TRBD2 (5 bases each). The ends were cut back, 5 bases at V and 6 bases at J, with 23 bases in the middle. Germline values: CDR1 SGHTA, CDR2 FQGNSA. The CDR3 totals 17 residues. DNA for the CDR3: TGTGCCAGCAGCCCCCACCGGGGCGACAACCGAGGCAATGAGCAGTTCTTC. Translation: CASSPHRGDNRGNEQFF.